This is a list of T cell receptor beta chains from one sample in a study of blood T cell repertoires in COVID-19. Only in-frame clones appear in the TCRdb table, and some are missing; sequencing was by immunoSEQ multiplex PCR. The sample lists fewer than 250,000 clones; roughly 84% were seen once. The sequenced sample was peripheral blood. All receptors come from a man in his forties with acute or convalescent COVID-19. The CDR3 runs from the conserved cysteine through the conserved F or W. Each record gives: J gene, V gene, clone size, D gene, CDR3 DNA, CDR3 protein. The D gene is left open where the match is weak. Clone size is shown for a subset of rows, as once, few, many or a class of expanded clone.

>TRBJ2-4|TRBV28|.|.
TGTGCCAGCGGTGGGGGGTACTCCCTTGCCAAAAACATTCAGTACTTC
CASGGGYSLAKNIQYF
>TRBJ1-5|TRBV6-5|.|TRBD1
TGTGCCAGCAGACCCACAGGGGACAGCAATCAGCCCCAGCATTTT
CASRPTGDSNQPQHF
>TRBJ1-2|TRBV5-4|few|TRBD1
TGTGCCAGCAGCTCAACCGGGACAGGGGGCTACACCTTC
CASSSTGTGGYTF
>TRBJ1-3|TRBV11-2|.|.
TGTGCCAGCAGCCAGATCAGGGGAAGAAACACCATATATTTT
CASSQIRGRNTIYF
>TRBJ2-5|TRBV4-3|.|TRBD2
TGCGCCAGCAGCCAAAGAATCTCAGCGGGGGGCGCGGAGGGAGAGACCCAGTACTTC
CASSQRISAGGAEGETQYF
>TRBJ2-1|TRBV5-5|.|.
TGTGCCAGCAGTGGAGAGGGGGACGATGAGCAGTTCTTC
CASSGEGDDEQFF
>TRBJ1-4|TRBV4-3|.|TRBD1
TGCGCCAGCAGCCAAGATACGGGACAGGGTAATGAAAAACTGTTTTTT
CASSQDTGQGNEKLFF
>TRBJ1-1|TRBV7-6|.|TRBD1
TGTGCCAGCAGTAAGGGGGCAGGGGGGATGAACACTGAAGCTTTCTTT
CASSKGAGGMNTEAFF
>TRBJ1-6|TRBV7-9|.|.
TGTGCCAGCAGCTTTGAGTTAATAGACACCCGGGGGTATAATTCACCCCTCCACTTT
CASSFELIDTRGYNSPLHF
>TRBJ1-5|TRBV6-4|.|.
TGTGCCAGCAGTGCCGCTCCCGGTCGCCATTTGTGTCAGCCCCAGCATTTT
CASSAAPGRHLCQPQHF
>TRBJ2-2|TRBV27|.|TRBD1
TGTGCCAGCAGTTCGCCATCCTTTCGACAGGGGAGTACCGGGGAGCTGTTTTTT
CASSSPSFRQGSTGELFF
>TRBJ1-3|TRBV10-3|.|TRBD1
TGTGCCATCCAAACAGGGGGAGGAAACACCATATATTTT
CAIQTGGGNTIYF
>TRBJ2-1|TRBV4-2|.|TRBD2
TGTGCCACGATGGGCGGGGGGGCCGTGGGTGAGCAGTTCTTC
CATMGGGAVGEQFF
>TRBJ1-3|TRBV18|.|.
TGTGCCAGCTCGCGGGACCCGCTGGGAGGAAACACCATATATTTT
CASSRDPLGGNTIYF
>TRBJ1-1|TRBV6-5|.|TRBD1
TGTGCCAGCGGTCGACAGGGGGCCACTGAAGCTTTCTTT
CASGRQGATEAFF
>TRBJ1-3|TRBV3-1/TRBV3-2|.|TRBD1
TGTGCCAGCAGCCAAAAACAGGGGAGTAAGGGAAACACCATATATTTT
CASSQKQGSKGNTIYF
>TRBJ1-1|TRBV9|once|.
TGTGCCAGCAGCCAGAACACTGAAGCTTTCTTT
CASSQNTEAFF
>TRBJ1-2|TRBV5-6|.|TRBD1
TGTGCCAGCAGCTCCAACGACAGGGCCGTCTATGGCTACACCTTC
CASSSNDRAVYGYTF